The rows below give T cell receptor beta chains drawn from one sample of a study of blood T cell repertoires in COVID-19. Data came from immunoSEQ multiplex PCR; TCRdb stores just in-frame clones and leaves some out. The sample lists 100,000 to 150,000 clones, approximately 83% occurring once. Sequenced sample: peripheral blood. These receptors originate from a man aged 35-49 years with active or convalescent COVID-19. Both conserved end residues are part of each CDR3. The D gene is left open where the match is weak. Size is omitted from some rows. Given values are once, few, many or a class for expanded clones.

cdr3_length	d_call	clone_size	v_call	j_call	cdr3_nt	cdr3_aa
13	TRBD1	few	TRBV29-1	TRBJ2-7	TGCAGCGTTGAGCAAGACAGGGACTACGAGCAGTACTTC	CSVEQDRDYEQYF
11	NA	NA	TRBV1	TRBJ1-2	TGCACCAGCAGTGGGAGTAGTGGCTACACCTTC	CTSSGSSGYTF
12	NA	NA	TRBV12-3/TRBV12-4	TRBJ1-4	TGTGCCAGCTGGGGGGAGAATGAAAAACTGTTTTTT	CASWGENEKLFF
14	NA	NA	TRBV2	TRBJ1-5	TGTGCCAGCAGATCAACGGGAGGCAATCAGCCCCAGCATTTT	CASRSTGGNQPQHF
15	NA	NA	TRBV18	TRBJ1-1	TGTGCCAGCTCCCCGCTAGGGGAAGTGAACACTGAAGCTTTCTTT	CASSPLGEVNTEAFF
13	NA	NA	TRBV9	TRBJ1-3	TGTGCCAGCAGCGCAGTCCCTGGAAACACCATATATTTT	CASSAVPGNTIYF
15	NA	NA	TRBV9	TRBJ2-3	TGTGCCAGCAGCGTAGAGGCGGGGACCACAGATACGCAGTATTTT	CASSVEAGTTDTQYF
15	TRBD1	NA	TRBV19	TRBJ1-2	TGTGCCAGTAGTATCCGGGACAGGGGGCTCTATGGCTACACCTTC	CASSIRDRGLYGYTF
13	NA	NA	TRBV10-1	TRBJ2-5	TGCGCCAGCTTCACTAGCCCCGATTGGACCCAGTACTTC	CASFTSPDWTQYF
14	NA	NA	TRBV5-1	TRBJ1-1	TGCGCCAGCAGCTGGGGGGACGGAAACACTGAAGCTTTCTTT	CASSWGDGNTEAFF
16	NA	NA	TRBV5-4	TRBJ2-5	TGTGCCAGCAGCTTGTCTGGTAGCGGAGCTAAAGAGACCCAGTACTTC	CASSLSGSGAKETQYF
15	NA	NA	TRBV19	TRBJ2-1	TGTGCCAGTCGGCATGACTCCGGGGCCTACAATGAGCAGTTCTTC	CASRHDSGAYNEQFF
14	NA	NA	TRBV9	TRBJ1-1	TGTGCCAGCAGCGCGGAACAGGGCAGGACTGAAGCTTTCTTT	CASSAEQGRTEAFF
17	NA	NA	TRBV5-5	TRBJ1-3	TGTGCCAGCAGCTTGCTCCCAACACTAAATTCTGGAAACACCATATATTTT	CASSLLPTLNSGNTIYF
15	NA	NA	TRBV7-3	TRBJ2-1	TGTGCCAGCAGCTTAAATGGAGGGTCCTACAATGAGCAGTTCTTC	CASSLNGGSYNEQFF
13	NA	NA	TRBV14	TRBJ2-5	TGTGCCAGCAGCGGGCAGATCCAAGAGACCCAGTACTTC	CASSGQIQETQYF
14	TRBD1	NA	TRBV19	TRBJ2-7	TGTGCCAGTACGGTCGGACAGGGGTCCTACGAGCAGTACTTC	CASTVGQGSYEQYF
13	TRBD1	NA	TRBV5-4	TRBJ2-3	TGTGCCTCCATGGACAGGGAGACAGATACGCAGTATTTT	CASMDRETDTQYF
12	NA	once	TRBV30	TRBJ2-7	TGTGCCTGGAGTGTAAGGGGGGGGGAGCAGTACTTC	CAWSVRGGEQYF
13	NA	NA	TRBV29-1	TRBJ2-7	TGCAGCGTTAGCAGGGGCCTTTCCTACGAGCAGTACTTC	CSVSRGLSYEQYF
15	TRBD1	few	TRBV7-9	TRBJ1-1	TGTGCCAGCAGCTTAGGAGACAGGGCGAACACTGAAGCTTTCTTT	CASSLGDRANTEAFF
15	TRBD2	once	TRBV7-2	TRBJ2-7	TGTGCCAGCAGCTCCCAAAGCGGGGACTCCTACGAGCAGTACTTC	CASSSQSGDSYEQYF
12	NA	NA	TRBV6-5	TRBJ2-1	TGTGCCACGAATGTGCAGTACAATGAGCAGTTCTTC	CATNVQYNEQFF
15	NA	NA	TRBV11-3	TRBJ2-7	TGTGCCAGCAGCTTAGGGGCAGCCAAATCCTACGAGCAGTACTTC	CASSLGAAKSYEQYF
17	NA	NA	TRBV5-4	TRBJ2-1	NA	CASSFGPGTSGGSEQFF
16	TRBD2	NA	TRBV7-2	TRBJ2-3	TGTGCCAGCAGCTTTACCGGGACTAGCGGCACAGATACGCAGTATTTT	CASSFTGTSGTDTQYF
15	NA	NA	TRBV19	TRBJ2-7	TGTGCCAGTAGTAATATGGGGGGACGGTTCTACGAGCAGTACTTC	CASSNMGGRFYEQYF
13	TRBD2	NA	TRBV5-5	TRBJ2-7	TGTGCCAGCAGGCTAGCGGGGCGGGACGAGCAGTACTTC	CASRLAGRDEQYF
18	TRBD2	few	TRBV30	TRBJ2-7	TGTGCCTGGAGTGTGGGCCGGCGGGGGGGCCTGGTTACCTACGAGCAGTACTTC	CAWSVGRRGGLVTYEQYF
17	TRBD1	once	TRBV11-2	TRBJ1-1	TGTGCCAGCAGCCAACAGGGGGAGTTGATTGGAGGCACTGAAGCTTTCTTT	CASSQQGELIGGTEAFF
11	NA	NA	TRBV29-1	TRBJ1-2	TGCAGCGTTGAACAGGGCTATGGCTACACCTTC	CSVEQGYGYTF
16	NA	few	TRBV7-2	TRBJ1-6	TGTGCCAGCAGCTCCATCCCCAGGGCTGTAAATTCACCCCTCCACTTT	CASSSIPRAVNSPLHF
15	TRBD1	NA	TRBV18	TRBJ1-4	TGTGCCAGCTCACCGTACAACAGGGGAGGCGAAAAACTGTTTTTT	CASSPYNRGGEKLFF
15	NA	once	TRBV2	TRBJ2-3	TGTGCCAGCAGTGGCCTAGCGTTCCTGACAGATACGCAGTATTTT	CASSGLAFLTDTQYF
15	TRBD1	NA	TRBV6-5	TRBJ1-4	TGTGCCAGCGGGGGAAACAGGGGAGGTGGTGAAAAACTGTTTTTT	CASGGNRGGGEKLFF
15	NA	few	TRBV24-1	TRBJ2-7	TGTGCCACCAGTGATTTGCTTCGTGGACAGACGTTCCAGTACTTC	CATSDLLRGQTFQYF
15	TRBD1	NA	TRBV12-5	TRBJ2-7	TGTGCTAGTGGTTTGGGGAGAGACAGGGCGCCCGAGCAGTACTTC	CASGLGRDRAPEQYF
12	NA	NA	TRBV3-1/TRBV3-2	TRBJ2-5	TGTGCCAGCAGCCAAGTGGCGGGGACCCAGTACTTC	CASSQVAGTQYF
14	NA	NA	TRBV5-4	TRBJ2-1	TGTGCCAGCAGCTTGGGGCAGTTCTACAATGAGCAGTTCTTC	CASSLGQFYNEQFF
14	TRBD2	NA	TRBV30	TRBJ2-1	TGTGCCTGGGCGACTAGCGGGGGGTTTTATGAGCAGTTCTTC	CAWATSGGFYEQFF
16	NA	NA	TRBV7-2	TRBJ2-2	TGTGCCAGCAGCTTCCGTGCGGGATCGAACACCGGGGAGCTGTTTTTT	CASSFRAGSNTGELFF
17	TRBD1	NA	TRBV11-2	TRBJ1-2	TGTGCCAGCAGCTTAGCCCCCCAGACAGGGGGGTTGTATGGCTACACCTTC	CASSLAPQTGGLYGYTF
16	TRBD1	NA	TRBV6-1	TRBJ1-5	TGTGCCAGCAGTGAAATAGAGACAGGGGCTGGTCAGCCCCAGCATTTT	CASSEIETGAGQPQHF